The 14 T cell receptor beta chains listed next were all sequenced from one sample in a study of CD8 T cells in Susac syndrome. An input of about 0.5 to 1 ug of RNA was subjected to reverse transcription using random hexamers. TCRdb used MiXCR to reprocess the immunoSEQ multiplex PCR reads, holding one entry per CDR3 protein. The sample comprises more than 75,000 distinct CDR3 sequences, roughly 93% of which are singletons, and approximately 0.26% rests with the top ten. What was sequenced was CD8+ T cells from PBMCs. The receptors stem from a human donor in good health.

The chain has TRBV19 and TRBJ2-2, with unresolved D. The length of the CDR3 is 15 residues. V lost 3 bases and J 5 bases, leaving 13 bases between the germline ends. Germline CDR1 LNHDA, CDR2 SQIVND (reference sequence). Here the CDR3 reads CASSIPRGRTGELFF. For the CDR3, the DNA is TGTGCCAGTAGTATCCCTAGAGGCAGAACCGGGGAGCTGTTTTTT.

This clonotype has a single count. The V and J genes are TRBV27 and TRBJ1-5; D is ambiguous. The V end was cut by 10 bases, the J end by 4 bases, with 17 bases between. The CDR3 extends over 14 amino acids. Germline V CDR1 and CDR2: MNHEY, SMNVEV (reference sequence). This chain's CDR3 is CATSRSVENQPQHF. The CDR3 bases are TGTGCCACCTCCAGGAGTGTGGAGAATCAGCCCCAGCATTTT.

The chain is built from TRBV7-9 and TRBJ2-1, with D tentatively TRBD2 (7 bases). Germline V CDR1 and CDR2: SEHNR, FQNEAQ (reference sequence). The CDR3 contains 16 residues. With 1 base removed from V and 6 bases from J, the gap between germline ends came to 16 bases. Here the CDR3 reads CASSLVGGGASNEQFF. The CDR3 coding sequence is TGTGCCAGCAGCTTAGTAGGTGGGGGGGCCTCCAATGAGCAGTTCTTC.

The V and J genes are TRBV19 and TRBJ1-5; 11 nucleotides align to TRBD1. After removal of 4 bases from V and 0 bases from J, the junction contained 11 bases not matched to a gene. CDR1 and CDR2 from the germline V gene are LNHDA and SQIVND (reference sequence). The length of the CDR3 is 19 residues. CDR3 DNA: TGTGCCAGTAGTACCCTGACCGGGACAGGGGGATATAGCAATCAGCCCCAGCATTTT. Translated: CASSTLTGTGGYSNQPQHF.

The chain combines TRBV9 with TRBJ2-3; D is unclear. V lost 7 bases and J lost 2, with 8 bases in between. CDR1 and CDR2 from the germline V gene are SGDLS and YYNGEE. The length of the CDR3 is 12 residues. The CDR3 here is CASSPPTDTQYF. The CDR3 coding sequence is TGTGCCAGCTCCCCCCCCACAGATACGCAGTATTTT.

The chain joins TRBV12-3 or TRBV12-4 to TRBJ2-3, with TRBD1 matching over 8 bases. CDR3 size: 11 residues. J lost 5 bases, V lost 10 bases, and 2 bases had no gene match. The CDR3 spells CAIQGEDTQYF. As DNA, the CDR3 is TGTGCCATACAGGGGGAAGATACGCAGTATTTT.

CDR3 in DNA: TGCAGCGCCTTACCCCAGGGGGCGGTTTGGAACACTGAAGCTTTCTTT. Translated: CSALPQGAVWNTEAFF. The chain combines TRBV29-1 with TRBJ1-1; 8 bases fit TRBD1. CDR3 length: 16 amino acids. The junction had 14 bases not matched to a gene; V was cut back by 7 bases and J by 1 base. Germline lookup yields CDR1 SQVTM and CDR2 ANQGSEA.

This chain joins TRBV3-1 and TRBJ2-1, with 7 nucleotides matching TRBD2. The CDR3 covers 17 residues. Germline assignment: CDR1 LGHDT and CDR2 YNNKEL (reference sequence). V was pared by 1 base and J by 0 bases, with 6 bases of the junction left unmatched. DNA for the CDR3: TGTGCCAGCAGCCAAGTCCAGCGGGGACGCTCCTACAATGAGCAGTTCTTC. Encoded protein: CASSQVQRGRSYNEQFF.

The chain has TRBV29-1 and TRBJ2-5; D is uncertain. Germline V gene sequence: CDR1 SQVTM, CDR2 ANQGSEA. The CDR3 length is 14 residues. The V end lost 2 bases, the J end lost 0 bases, and 10 bases lay between the germline ends. The CDR3 bases are TGCAGCGTTGAATCGGCCTCCAACCAAGAGACCCAGTACTTC. This gives the protein CSVESASNQETQYF.

This chain connects TRBV11-2 to TRBJ2-7; D remains unclear. CDR1 and CDR2 from the germline V gene are SGHAT and FQNNGV. The V gene lost 5 bases and the J gene lost 6 bases, with 11 bases spanning the gap. The CDR3 runs to 12 residues. As DNA, the CDR3 is TGTGCCAGCAGCCCGCACGGATCCGAGCAGTACTTC. Protein sequence: CASSPHGSEQYF.

The chain links TRBV29-1 to TRBJ1-1; maybe TRBD1 (5 bases). V lost 6 bases to trimming and J lost 0 bases, with 11 bases between them. Germline CDR1 and CDR2: SQVTM and ANQGSEA. The CDR3 consists of 13 residues. CDR3 sequence: CSVAGRLNTEAFF. Written as DNA, the CDR3 is TGCAGCGTGGCGGGACGGCTGAACACTGAAGCTTTCTTT.

This chain uses TRBV19 with TRBJ1-1; 7 nucleotides align to TRBD1. Unmatched junction bases numbered 8, after V lost 7 bases and J lost 0 bases. The CDR3 extends over 15 amino acids. Germline V CDR1 and CDR2: LNHDA, SQIVND (reference sequence). CDR3: CASKGGADMNTEAFF. CDR3 coding DNA: TGTGCCAGTAAAGGGGGCGCGGACATGAACACTGAAGCTTTCTTT.

This rearrangement joins TRBV9 to TRBJ1-4; TRBD1 matches 8 bases. The junction had 5 bases not matched to a gene; V was cut back by 2 bases and J by 8 bases. The CDR3 is 14 residues long. Looked up from germline, CDR1 is SGDLS and CDR2 is YYNGEE. The CDR3 nucleotides read TGTGCCAGCAGCGTGCAGGGGGCGAGCGAAAAACTGTTTTTT. This sequence encodes CASSVQGASEKLFF.

The gene calls are TRBV11-2 and TRBJ2-1; 9 bases map to TRBD2. Losses at the gene ends were 0 bases for V and 4 bases for J; bases not matched to a gene: 7. CDR1 SGHAT and CDR2 FQNNGV come from the germline V gene. The CDR3 runs to 17 residues. CDR3 coding DNA: TGTGCCAGCAGCTTAGAGTCACTAGCGGGCTTATACAATGAGCAGTTCTTC. As protein: CASSLESLAGLYNEQFF.